Following are 22 T cell receptor beta chains from one sample sequenced in a study of T cells in Graves' hyperthyroidism and ophthalmopathy. Amplification of TCR beta CDR3 regions was performed using RNA transcripts as template. An initial round of RT-PCR targeting the TCR CDR3 relied on the HTBI primer set. Each CDR3 protein gets one entry after TCRdb re-called the multiplex PCR reads with MiXCR. The table records around 290,000 distinct CDR3 sequences, about 18% of them present only once. Sequencing was performed on blood. These receptors all stem from a woman between 55 and 75 years old with Graves' ophthalmopathy.

A few counts support this clonotype. The V call is TRBV7-9, the J call TRBJ2-5; weak D call: TRBD2 (6 bases). The CDR3 length is 16 residues. Trimming took 4 bases from V and 2 from J, leaving 17 bases between them. Germline lookup yields CDR1 SEHNR and CDR2 FQNEAQ (reference sequence). CDR3 coding DNA: TGTGCCAGCAGCTGGCACCGCGGGACTGGTCAAGAGACCCAGTACTTC. Amino acid sequence: CASSWHRGTGQETQYF.

The chain links TRBV25-1 to TRBJ2-7, with D hard to call. Germline values: CDR1 MGHDK, CDR2 SYGVNS. The CDR3 has 12 amino acids. V dropped 0 bases and J dropped 4 bases, with 4 bases sitting between them. Here the CDR3 reads CASSEYGYEQYF. The CDR3 coding sequence is TGTGCCAGCAGTGAATACGGGTACGAGCAGTACTTC.

This clonotype was observed a few times. The chain joins TRBV10-2 to TRBJ2-2, with TRBD2 identical over 8 bases. J gave up 1 base and V 8 bases, and 6 bases lay outside the gene matches. The CDR3 has 15 residues. Germline V CDR1 and CDR2: WSHSY, SAAADI. CDR3 protein: CASRWREENTGELFF. The CDR3 nucleotides read TGCGCCAGCCGTTGGCGGGAGGAGAACACCGGGGAGCTGTTTTTT.

The chain joins TRBV5-6 to TRBJ1-2; the D is unclear. This CDR3 comprises 16 residues. CDR1 and CDR2 (germline): SGHDT, YYEEEE. The V and J ends lost 4 bases and 6 bases respectively, with 22 bases between them. CDR3 DNA: TGTGCCAGCAGCCCGCAAATCCAGACCGTCGTGCATGGCTACACCTTC. This encodes CASSPQIQTVVHGYTF.

This clonotype was detected many times. The genes are TRBV24-1 and TRBJ2-3; 11 nucleotides match TRBD1. The CDR3 spans 14 residues. Germline V gives CDR1 KGHDR, CDR2 SFDVKD. Losses at the gene ends were 4 bases for V and 8 bases for J; bases not matched to a gene: 4. The DNA for the CDR3 is TGTGCCACCAGTGACGGGACAGGGGGTAGTACGCAGTATTTT. This encodes CATSDGTGGSTQYF.

The sample holds a few counts of this clonotype. This chain uses TRBV19 with TRBJ1-4; D not certain. The CDR3 extends over 15 amino acids. Germline CDR1 and CDR2: LNHDA and SQIVND (reference sequence). V was clipped by 5 bases and J by 2 bases, with 12 bases between them. The CDR3 nucleotides read TGTGCCAGTAGTGCCGAGGGTCTGACTAATGAAAAACTGTTTTTT. Translating gives CASSAEGLTNEKLFF.

Only a few counts were recorded for this clonotype. The chain is built from TRBV19 and TRBJ1-5; a weak D match, TRBD1 (6 bases). The CDR3 totals 17 residues. V lost 5 bases, J lost 6 bases, and 23 bases lay in between. Germline V gene sequence: CDR1 LNHDA, CDR2 SQIVND (reference sequence). The CDR3 here is CASSAVVREGEGQPQHF. CDR3 bases: TGTGCCAGTAGTGCCGTTGTCCGGGAGGGGGAAGGTCAGCCCCAGCATTTT. Drawing the rest from reference TRBV19 and TRBJ1-5, the complete variable domain is DGGITQSPKYLFRKEGQNVTLSCEQNLNHDAMYWYRQDPGQGLRLIYYSQIVNDFQKGDIAEGYSVSREKKESFPLTVTSAQKNPTAFYLCASSAVVREGEGQPQHFGDGTRLSIL.

Many counts were recorded for this clonotype. The chain joins TRBV12-3 or TRBV12-4 to TRBJ1-2; no clear D. V was trimmed by 8 bases and J by 6 bases, leaving 16 bases between them. The CDR3 has 13 amino acids. Here the CDR3 DNA reads TGTGCCAGCTATGAGGGAGGGAGTGATGGCTACACCTTC. This sequence encodes CASYEGGSDGYTF.

This clonotype was observed at least ten times. This chain uses TRBV2 with TRBJ1-6; 7 nucleotides agree with TRBD1. Germline V gene data show CDR1 as SNHLY and CDR2 as FYNNEI. V dropped 6 bases and J dropped 3; count of bases not matched to a gene: 8. The CDR3 runs to 16 residues. The CDR3 DNA sequence: TGTGCCAGCAGGAGGGGGCAGCCCTTCTATAATTCACCCCTCCACTTT. Translation: CASRRGQPFYNSPLHF.

CDR3 sequence reads: CASSFRMRFRDTYQETQYF. The CDR3 DNA sequence: TGTGCCAGCAGCTTTAGAATGCGATTCCGGGACACGTACCAAGAGACCCAGTACTTC. The chain links TRBV7-2 to TRBJ2-5, with D perhaps TRBD1 (6 bases). With 3 bases removed from V and 0 bases from J, the gap between germline ends came to 23 bases. This CDR3 contains 19 residues. In germline, CDR1 is SGHTA, CDR2 FQGNSA.

The table lists this clonotype with a few counts. V and J are TRBV5-4 and TRBJ2-7, with TRBD1 matching over 10 bases. V trimming: 3 bases; J trimming: 6 bases; junction bases outside the gene matches: 6. Per germline, CDR1 SGHNT and CDR2 YYREEE (reference sequence). The CDR3 sequence is 14 residues long. CDR3 nucleotides: TGTGCCAGCAGCTCCCGACAGGGGGCAAGCGAGCAGTACTTC. Translated, it gives CASSSRQGASEQYF.

This clonotype was seen a handful of times. The chain has TRBV6-2 or TRBV6-3 and TRBJ1-6; maybe TRBD1 (5 bases). The CDR3 totals 15 residues. Deletions cut 7 bases from V and 9 bases from J, with 19 bases between. Germline V gene sequence: CDR1 MNHEY, CDR2 SVGEGT. The CDR3 loop is CASTTRPDSGSPLHF. CDR3 nucleotides: TGTGCCAGCACCACCAGGCCCGACAGCGGTTCACCCCTCCACTTT.

Ten or more counts support this clonotype. The CDR3 region has the DNA TGTGCCAGCAGCTACGGCGGGACGAACACTGAAGCTTTCTTT. It is translated as CASSYGGTNTEAFF. J is TRBJ1-1 and V is TRBV3-1, with D maybe TRBD1 (5 bases). Germline V gives CDR1 LGHDT, CDR2 YNNKEL (reference sequence). The CDR3 consists of 14 residues. V lost 5 bases and J lost 1, with 11 bases in between.

This clonotype has ten or more counts. The CDR3 bases are TGTGCCAGCGCCGACAGGGGGCCCAGCACAGATACGCAGTATTTT. This encodes CASADRGPSTDTQYF. The chain links TRBV27 to TRBJ2-3, with 10 bases identical to TRBD1. CDR1 MNHEY and CDR2 SMNVEV come from the germline V gene (reference sequence). CDR3 length equals 15 residues. Trimming cost V 8 bases and J 0 bases; bases outside gene matches: 5.

In this sample, this clonotype turned up a few times. This chain links TRBV6-1 with TRBJ1-2, with D perhaps matching TRBD1 (5 bases). V was clipped by 4 bases and J by 3 bases, with 12 bases between them. This CDR3 has 14 residues. From germline, CDR1 is MNHNS and CDR2 SASEGT. The DNA of the CDR3 is TGTGCCAGCAGTGGCCGGGACCCGGACTATGGCTACACCTTC. Encoded protein: CASSGRDPDYGYTF.

This clonotype was found many times. V is TRBV20-1 and J is TRBJ1-1; tentative D call: TRBD1 (6 bases). Germline V gene data show CDR1 as DFQATT and CDR2 as SNEGSKA (reference sequence). This CDR3 is 13 amino acids long. V was pared by 1 base and J by 5 bases, with 11 bases between. CDR3 DNA sequence: TGCAGTGCTAGAGTCACCAGGGGTACTGAAGCTTTCTTT. This codes for CSARVTRGTEAFF.

This rearrangement joins TRBV7-2 to TRBJ2-5; D is uncertain. V lost 5 bases and J lost 5, with 9 bases in between. CDR1 is SGHTA and CDR2 is FQGNSA in the germline V gene. This CDR3 comprises 12 residues. CDR3 sequence reads: CASSPLHETQYF. The DNA of the CDR3 is TGTGCCAGCAGCCCCTTACATGAGACCCAGTACTTC.

The chain is built from TRBV4-2 and TRBJ2-7; D is uncertain. This CDR3 comprises 14 residues. Germline V gene lookup returns CDR1 LGHNA and CDR2 YNFKEQ. The ends were cut back, 1 base at V and 2 bases at J, with 9 bases in the middle. The CDR3 DNA is TGTGCCAGCAGCCAAGTGGTGGGTACCTACGAGCAGTACTTC. Its translation is CASSQVVGTYEQYF.

This clonotype has a count of ten or more. The CDR3 nucleotides are TGCGCCAGCGGGGAGGGGGCCCAAGAGACCCAGTACTTC. Protein sequence: CASGEGAQETQYF. The chain couples TRBV5-1 to TRBJ2-5; D tentatively fits TRBD1 or TRBD2 (7 bases each). The CDR3 has 13 residues. With 7 bases removed from V and 1 base from J, the gap between germline ends came to 11 bases. CDR1 is SGHRS and CDR2 is YFSETQ in the germline V gene.

The chain employs TRBV6-1 and TRBJ2-1; the D gene is possibly TRBD2 (6 bases). The CDR3 covers 15 residues. Trimming removed 4 bases from V and 6 bases from J, with 16 bases in between. The germline V gene has CDR1 MNHNS and CDR2 SASEGT. CDR3 nucleotides: TGTGCCAGCAGTGTCGGTAGCGGAGTCCGCAATGAGCAGTTCTTC. It specifies CASSVGSGVRNEQFF.

This chain links TRBV5-5 with TRBJ1-5, with 8 positions matching TRBD1. The CDR3 length is 17 residues. CDR1 SGHKS and CDR2 YYEKEE come from the germline V gene (reference sequence). V dropped 2 bases and J dropped 5; count of bases not matched to a gene: 12. CDR3 in DNA: TGTGCCAGCAGCTTAGGGCCAGGGGGCGGAGGGGATCAGCCCCAGCATTTT. Its translation: CASSLGPGGGGDQPQHF.

This clonotype was picked up many times. The chain carries TRBV3-1 and TRBJ2-1; D remains unclear. The CDR3 sequence is 14 residues long. Germline values: CDR1 LGHDT, CDR2 YNNKEL (reference sequence). Trimming removed 2 bases at V and 9 bases at J, with 14 bases between. CDR3 coding DNA: TGTGCCAGCAGCCAACCAGGAGTTCTGGGTGAGCAGTTCTTC. It encodes CASSQPGVLGEQFF.